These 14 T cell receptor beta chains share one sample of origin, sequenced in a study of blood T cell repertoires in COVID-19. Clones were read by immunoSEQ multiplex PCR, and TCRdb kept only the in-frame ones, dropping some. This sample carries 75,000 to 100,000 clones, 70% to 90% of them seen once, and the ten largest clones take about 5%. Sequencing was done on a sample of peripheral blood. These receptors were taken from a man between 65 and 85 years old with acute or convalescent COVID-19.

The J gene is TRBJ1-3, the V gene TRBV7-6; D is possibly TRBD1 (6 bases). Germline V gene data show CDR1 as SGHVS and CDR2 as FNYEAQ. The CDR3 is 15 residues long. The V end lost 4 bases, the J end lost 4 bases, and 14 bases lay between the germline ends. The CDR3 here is CASSSLVGAGNTIYF. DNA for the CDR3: TGTGCCAGCAGCTCCCTGGTGGGGGCCGGAAACACCATATATTTT.

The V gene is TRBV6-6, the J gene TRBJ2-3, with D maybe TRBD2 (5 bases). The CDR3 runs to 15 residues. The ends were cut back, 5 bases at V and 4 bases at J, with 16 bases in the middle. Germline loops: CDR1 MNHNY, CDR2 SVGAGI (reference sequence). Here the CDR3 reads CASSRVLGGSDTQYF. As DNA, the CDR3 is TGTGCCAGCAGTCGGGTCCTAGGAGGATCAGATACGCAGTATTTT.

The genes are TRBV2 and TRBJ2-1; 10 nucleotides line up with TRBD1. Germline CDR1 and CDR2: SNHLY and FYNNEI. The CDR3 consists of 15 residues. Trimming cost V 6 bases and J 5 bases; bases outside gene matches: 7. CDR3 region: CASSGQGGPHNEQFF. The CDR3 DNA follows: TGTGCCAGCAGCGGACAGGGGGGACCACACAATGAGCAGTTCTTC. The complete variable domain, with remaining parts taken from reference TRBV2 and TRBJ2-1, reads EPEVTQTPSHQVTQMGQEVILRCVPISNHLYFYWYRQILGQKVEFLVSFYNNEISEKSEIFDDQFSVERPDGSNFTLKIRSTKLEDSAMYFCASSGQGGPHNEQFFGPGTRLTVL.

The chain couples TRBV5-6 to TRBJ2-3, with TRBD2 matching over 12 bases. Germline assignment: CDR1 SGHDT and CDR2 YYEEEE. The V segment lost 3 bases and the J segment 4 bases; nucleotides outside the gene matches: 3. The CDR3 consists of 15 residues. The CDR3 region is CASSSLAGGPDTQYF. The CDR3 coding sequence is TGTGCCAGCAGCTCCCTAGCGGGGGGGCCAGATACGCAGTATTTT.

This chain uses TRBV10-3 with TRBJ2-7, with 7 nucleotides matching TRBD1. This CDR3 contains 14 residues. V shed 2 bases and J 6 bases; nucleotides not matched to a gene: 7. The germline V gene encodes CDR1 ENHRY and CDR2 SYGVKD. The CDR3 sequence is CAISEDRASGEQYF. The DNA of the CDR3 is TGTGCCATCAGTGAGGACAGGGCATCGGGCGAGCAGTACTTC.

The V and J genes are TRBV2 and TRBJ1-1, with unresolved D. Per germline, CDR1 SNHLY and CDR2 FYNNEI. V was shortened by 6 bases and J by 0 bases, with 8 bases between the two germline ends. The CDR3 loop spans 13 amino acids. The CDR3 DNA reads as TGTGCCAGCAGCCTAGGAATGAACACTGAAGCTTTCTTT. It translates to CASSLGMNTEAFF.

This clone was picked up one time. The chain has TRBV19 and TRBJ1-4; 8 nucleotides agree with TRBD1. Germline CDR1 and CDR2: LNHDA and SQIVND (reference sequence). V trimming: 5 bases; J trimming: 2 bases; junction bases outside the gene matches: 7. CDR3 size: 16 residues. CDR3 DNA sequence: TGTGCCAGTAGTTCCCCACGACAGGGGACTAATGAAAAACTGTTTTTT. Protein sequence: CASSSPRQGTNEKLFF.

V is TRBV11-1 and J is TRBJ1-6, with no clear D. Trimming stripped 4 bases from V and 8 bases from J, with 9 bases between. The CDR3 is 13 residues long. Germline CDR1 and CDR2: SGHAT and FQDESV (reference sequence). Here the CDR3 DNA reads TGTGCCAGCAGCTACGGGAGGGATTCACCCCTCCACTTT. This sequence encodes CASSYGRDSPLHF.

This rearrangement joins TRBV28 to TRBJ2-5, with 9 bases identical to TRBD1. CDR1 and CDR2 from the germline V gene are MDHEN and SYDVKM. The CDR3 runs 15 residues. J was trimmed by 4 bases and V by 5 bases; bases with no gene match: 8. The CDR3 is CASSPTQDRGETQYF. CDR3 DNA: TGTGCCAGCAGTCCAACCCAGGACAGGGGAGAGACCCAGTACTTC.

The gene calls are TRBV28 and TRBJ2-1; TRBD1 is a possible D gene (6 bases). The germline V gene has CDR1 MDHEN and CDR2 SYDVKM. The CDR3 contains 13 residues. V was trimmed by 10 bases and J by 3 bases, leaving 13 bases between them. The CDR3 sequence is CATKDRNYNEQFF. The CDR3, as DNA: TGTGCCACCAAGGACAGAAACTACAATGAGCAGTTCTTC. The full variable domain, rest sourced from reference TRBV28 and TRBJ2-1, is DVKVTQSSRYLVKRTGEKVFLECVQDMDHENMFWYRQDPGLGLRLIYFSYDVKMKEKGDIPEGYSVSREKKERFSLILESASTNQTSMYLCATKDRNYNEQFFGPGTRLTVL.

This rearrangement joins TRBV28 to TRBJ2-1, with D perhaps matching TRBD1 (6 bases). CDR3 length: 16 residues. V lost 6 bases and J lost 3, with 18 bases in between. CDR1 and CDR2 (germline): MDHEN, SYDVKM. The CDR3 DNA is TGTGCCAGCAGCCCGCAGGAACAGGGAGTCTACAATGAGCAGTTCTTC. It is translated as CASSPQEQGVYNEQFF.

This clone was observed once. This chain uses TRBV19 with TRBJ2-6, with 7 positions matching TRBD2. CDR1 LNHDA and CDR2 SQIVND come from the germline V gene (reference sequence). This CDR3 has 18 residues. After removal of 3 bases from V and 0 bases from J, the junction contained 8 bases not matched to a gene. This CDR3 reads CASSIRTGGSSGANVLTF. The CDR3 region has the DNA TGTGCCAGTAGTATTCGAACGGGGGGATCCTCTGGGGCCAACGTCCTGACTTTC.

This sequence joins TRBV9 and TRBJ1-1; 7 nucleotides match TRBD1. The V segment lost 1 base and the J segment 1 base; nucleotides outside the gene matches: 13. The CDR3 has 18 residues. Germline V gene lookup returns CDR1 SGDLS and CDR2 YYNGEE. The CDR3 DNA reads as TGTGCCAGCAGCGTATCGGGCAGGGGGTCTCGTGAGAACACTGAAGCTTTCTTT. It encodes CASSVSGRGSRENTEAFF.

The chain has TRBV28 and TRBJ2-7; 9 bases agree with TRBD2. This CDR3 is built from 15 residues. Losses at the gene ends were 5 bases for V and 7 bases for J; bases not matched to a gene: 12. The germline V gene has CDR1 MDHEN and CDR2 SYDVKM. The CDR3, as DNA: TGTGCCAGCAGTCCGACAGCGGGGGGATCTCAGGAGCAGTACGTC. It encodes CASSPTAGGSQEQYV.